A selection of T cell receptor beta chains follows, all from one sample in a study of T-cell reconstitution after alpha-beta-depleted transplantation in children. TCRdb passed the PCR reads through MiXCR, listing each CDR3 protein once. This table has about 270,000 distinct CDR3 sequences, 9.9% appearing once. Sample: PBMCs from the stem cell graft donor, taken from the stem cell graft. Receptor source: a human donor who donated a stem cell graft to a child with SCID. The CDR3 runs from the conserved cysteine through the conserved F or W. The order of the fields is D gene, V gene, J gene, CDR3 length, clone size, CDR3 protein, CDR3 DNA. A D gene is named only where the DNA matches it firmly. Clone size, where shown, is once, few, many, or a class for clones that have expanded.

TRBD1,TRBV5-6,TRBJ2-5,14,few,CASSSWTGIETQYF,TGTGCCAGCAGCTCCTGGACAGGGATTGAGACCCAGTACTTC
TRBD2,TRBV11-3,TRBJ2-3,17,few,CASSMGTSGDPTDTQYF,TGTGCCAGCAGCATGGGGACTAGCGGGGACCCCACAGATACGCAGTATTTT
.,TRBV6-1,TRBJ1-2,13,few,CASSPTGSYGYTF,TGTGCCAGCAGCCCGACAGGATCCTATGGCTACACCTTC
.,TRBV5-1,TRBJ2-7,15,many,CASSREEASSYEQYF,TGCGCCAGCAGCAGGGAGGAGGCTAGCTCCTACGAGCAGTACTTC
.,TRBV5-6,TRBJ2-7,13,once,CAMSPGLWYEQYF,TGTGCCATGAGCCCCGGACTGTGGTACGAGCAGTACTTC
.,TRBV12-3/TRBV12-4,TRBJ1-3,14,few,CASSFWDSGNTIYF,TGTGCCAGCAGTTTTTGGGACTCTGGAAACACCATATATTTT
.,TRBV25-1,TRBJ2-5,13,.,CASSPRPQETQYF,TGTGCCAGCAGCCCCCGGCCCCAAGAGACCCAGTACTTC
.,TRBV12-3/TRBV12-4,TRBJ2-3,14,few,CASMDRLKGDTQYF,TGTGCCAGCATGGACAGACTAAAGGGAGATACGCAGTATTTT
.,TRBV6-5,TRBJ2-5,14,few,CASSYSRDKETQYF,TGTGCCAGCAGTTACTCTAGGGACAAAGAGACCCAGTACTTC
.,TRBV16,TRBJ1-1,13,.,CASSQLGGTEAFF,TGTGCCAGCAGCCAATTAGGTGGCACTGAAGCTTTCTTT
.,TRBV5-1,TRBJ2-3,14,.,CASSPDPSVDTQYF,TGCGCCAGCAGCCCCGACCCTAGCGTAGATACGCAGTATTTT
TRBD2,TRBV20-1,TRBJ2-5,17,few,CSASWASGGIRAETQYF,TGCAGTGCTAGTTGGGCTAGCGGGGGGATCCGGGCTGAGACCCAGTACTTC
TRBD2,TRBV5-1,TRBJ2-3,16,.,CASSLEAGGHTDTQYF,TGCGCCAGCAGCTTGGAGGCGGGAGGGCACACAGATACGCAGTATTTT
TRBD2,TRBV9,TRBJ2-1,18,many,CASSVATGVAGFDNEQFF,TGTGCCAGCAGCGTAGCTACTGGGGTAGCGGGGTTTGACAATGAGCAGTTCTTC
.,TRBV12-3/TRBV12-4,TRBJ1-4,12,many,CASSLHGEKLFF,TGTGCCAGCAGTTTACACGGTGAAAAACTGTTTTTT
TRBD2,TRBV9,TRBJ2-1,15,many,CASSPPPGLKNEQFF,TGTGCCAGCAGCCCCCCACCGGGACTAAAGAATGAGCAGTTCTTC
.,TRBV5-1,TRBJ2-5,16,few,CASSLVQHRARETQYF,TGCGCCAGCAGCTTGGTTCAACACAGGGCGAGGGAGACCCAGTACTTC
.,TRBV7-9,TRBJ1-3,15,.,CASSLVSGTGTRTYF,TGTGCCAGCAGCTTAGTCTCGGGAACCGGGACACGAACGTATTTT
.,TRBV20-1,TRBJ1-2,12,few,CSASEGPYGYTF,TGCAGTGCTAGTGAGGGGCCTTATGGCTACACCTTC
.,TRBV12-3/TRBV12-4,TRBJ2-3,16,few,CASSLSGAGSTDTQYF,TGTGCCAGCAGTTTATCAGGGGCAGGCTCTACAGATACGCAGTATTTT
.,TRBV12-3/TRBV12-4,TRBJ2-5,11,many,CASSWSETQYF,TGTGCCAGCAGCTGGAGCGAGACCCAGTACTTC
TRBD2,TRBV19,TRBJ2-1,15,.,CASSSGGGSYNEQFF,TGTGCCAGTAGTAGCGGGGGGGGTTCCTACAATGAGCAGTTCTTC
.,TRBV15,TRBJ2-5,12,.,CATSRSRETQYF,TGTGCCACCAGCAGATCTCGAGAGACCCAGTACTTC
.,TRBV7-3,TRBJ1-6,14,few,CASSSTGGNAPLHF,TGTGCCAGCAGCTCAACCGGGGGTAATGCACCCCTCCACTTT
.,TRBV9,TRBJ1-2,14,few,CASSGDDRNYGYTF,TGTGCCAGCAGCGGTGACGACAGGAACTATGGCTACACCTTC
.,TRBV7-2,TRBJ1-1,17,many,CASSLAVSRLGETEAFF,TGTGCCAGCAGCTTAGCGGTTAGTAGATTGGGGGAGACTGAAGCTTTCTTT
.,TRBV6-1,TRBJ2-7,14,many,CASSASGTTYEQYF,TGTGCCAGCAGTGCTTCCGGGACCACCTACGAGCAGTACTTC
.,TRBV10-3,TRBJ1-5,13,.,CAINQGLRQPQHF,TGTGCCATCAATCAAGGGTTGAGACAGCCCCAGCATTTT
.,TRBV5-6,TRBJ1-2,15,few,CASSLLSGREGGYTF,TGTGCCAGCAGCTTGTTATCGGGCAGGGAAGGAGGCTACACCTTC
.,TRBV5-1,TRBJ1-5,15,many,CASSLAGLNSQPQHF,TGCGCCAGCAGCTTGGCAGGGTTAAATTCTCAGCCCCAGCATTTT
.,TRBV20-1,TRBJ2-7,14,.,CSARWDKRSDEQYF,TGCAGTGCTAGATGGGACAAGCGTTCCGACGAGCAGTACTTC
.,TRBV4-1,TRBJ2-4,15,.,CASSQDRQERNIQYF,TGCGCCAGCAGCCAAGACAGGCAGGAGCGAAACATTCAGTACTTC
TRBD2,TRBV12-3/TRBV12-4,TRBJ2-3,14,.,CASRKRGGTDTQYF,TGTGCCAGCAGAAAGCGGGGGGGCACAGATACGCAGTATTTT
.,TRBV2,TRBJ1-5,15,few,CASSEMTQGNQPQHF,TGTGCCAGCAGTGAGATGACCCAGGGCAATCAGCCCCAGCATTTT
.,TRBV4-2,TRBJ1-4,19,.,CASSQDDRRGTSTNEKLFF,TGTGCCAGCAGCCAAGATGACAGGAGGGGTACCTCAACTAATGAAAAACTGTTTTTT
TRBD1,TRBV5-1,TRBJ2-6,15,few,CASSRDRVGANVLTF,TGCGCCAGCAGCCGGGACAGGGTTGGGGCCAACGTCCTGACTTTC